This is a list of T cell receptor beta chains from one sample in a study of T-cell memory formation after mild COVID-19. MiXCR, applied by TCRdb to the 5' RACE reads, yields one record per CDR3 protein. The data show tens of thousands of distinct CDR3 sequences, around a quarter seen once. The source material was PBMCs or a T cell subset sorted from them (not recorded which). The receptors shown here come from a man aged 18 to 30 who had mild COVID-19 (a few samples of this study predate the infection). Cell type and time point are not known. Both conserved end residues are part of each CDR3. Clone size appears in some rows only: once, few, many, or a class for an expanded clone.

j_call clone_size v_call cdr3_aa
TRBJ2-5 few TRBV4-1 CASSHSPRGGVETQYF
TRBJ2-7 few TRBV5-4 CASSLGGLVDEQYF
TRBJ1-1 . TRBV5-1 CASSFADGNTEAFF
TRBJ2-5 . TRBV4-3 CASSQGGQGQETQYF
TRBJ2-5 few TRBV6-5 CATTPGDPRAQYF
TRBJ2-7 few TRBV7-2 CASSSISYEQYF
TRBJ2-1 few TRBV7-6 CASSLNGGAAEQFF
TRBJ2-1 . TRBV6-2/TRBV6-3 CASSYSTGQGDHEQFF
TRBJ1-1 few TRBV21-1 CASSKEGGQLLEAFF
TRBJ2-6 few TRBV6-2/TRBV6-3 CASSYASSGANVLTF
TRBJ1-5 . TRBV6-6 CASIYGVVSNQPQHF
TRBJ1-6 many TRBV11-3 CASSLGGASPLHF
TRBJ2-1 few TRBV7-9 CASSFRPNEQFF
TRBJ2-1 . TRBV9 CASSQGTYNEQFF
TRBJ2-3 . TRBV9 CASSVVSGVSTDTQYF
TRBJ2-2 . TRBV7-9 CASSLIVSGELFF
TRBJ2-7 . TRBV5-6 CASSPGLPYEQYF
TRBJ2-7 . TRBV4-2 CASSQGQTLYEQYF
TRBJ2-3 few TRBV12-3/TRBV12-4 CASSRTGRSDTQYF
TRBJ2-3 few TRBV11-2 CASSLDGFAAGVRLDTDTQYF
TRBJ1-1 . TRBV30 CAWRRETVVAFF
TRBJ2-1 . TRBV6-5 CASSLAPGTEQFF
TRBJ2-2 . TRBV7-2 CASTPGRGELFF
TRBJ2-7 few TRBV10-1 CASSEGQGSSYEQYF
TRBJ2-4 . TRBV5-1 CASSLAGRGYLAKNIQYF
TRBJ2-7 few TRBV4-1 CASSQLDRTQVDEQYF
TRBJ1-5 few TRBV5-1 CASSDGSSNQPQHF
TRBJ2-7 . TRBV4-3 CASSQVYRGPYEQYF
TRBJ2-2 . TRBV20-1 CSARDRRNTGELFF
TRBJ2-7 few TRBV12-3/TRBV12-4 CASSGSSYEQYF
TRBJ2-5 . TRBV2 CASRYRGRQETQYF
TRBJ2-1 . TRBV5-1 CASSLGVLTYNEQFF
TRBJ1-3 . TRBV13 CASSPESSGNTIYF
TRBJ2-7 few TRBV5-6 CASSPGVSYEQYF
TRBJ1-2 few TRBV6-6 CASSYSVVLTGGVLNYGYTF
TRBJ1-3 . TRBV10-3 CATRVTSDPPSGNTIYF
TRBJ2-1 medium-sized TRBV4-3 CASSQEAVTYNEQFF
TRBJ2-3 few TRBV19 CASSPRTSGGDTQYF
TRBJ1-1 . TRBV4-1 CASRHPGALNTEAFF
TRBJ2-7 many TRBV25-1 CASSIGRGVEQYF
TRBJ2-7 few TRBV5-1 CASSPGLAYEQYF
TRBJ2-4 . TRBV11-2 CASSPGGEDGIAKNIQYF
TRBJ1-5 few TRBV7-2 CASSFRGRDSNQPQHF
TRBJ2-1 . TRBV7-2 CASSSSWDRGNNEQFF
TRBJ1-2 . TRBV6-1 CASTQMGYGYTF
TRBJ2-5 . TRBV2 CASSREDRGRVLTQYF
TRBJ2-1 many TRBV7-6 CASSLAASGASDEQFF
TRBJ2-1 . TRBV27 CASSRMSRTIVNEQFF
TRBJ2-3 . TRBV11-2 CASSSFLASSTDTQYF
TRBJ1-1 few TRBV7-6 CASSVAENTEAFF
TRBJ2-3 few TRBV6-2/TRBV6-3 CASSYSDRHTDTQYF